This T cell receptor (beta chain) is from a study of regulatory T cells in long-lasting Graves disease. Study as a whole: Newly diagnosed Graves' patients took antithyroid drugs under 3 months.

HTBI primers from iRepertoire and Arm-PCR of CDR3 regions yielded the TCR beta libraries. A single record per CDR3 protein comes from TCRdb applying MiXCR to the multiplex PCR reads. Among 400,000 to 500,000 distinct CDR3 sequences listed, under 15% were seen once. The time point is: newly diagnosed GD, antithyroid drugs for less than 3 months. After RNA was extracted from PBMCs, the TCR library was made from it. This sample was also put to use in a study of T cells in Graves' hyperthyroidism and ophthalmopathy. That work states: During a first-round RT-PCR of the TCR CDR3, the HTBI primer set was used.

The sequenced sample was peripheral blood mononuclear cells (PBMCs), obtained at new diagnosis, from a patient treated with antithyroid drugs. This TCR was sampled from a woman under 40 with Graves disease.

The CDR3, as DNA: TGTGCCAGCAGACCACCGAGTGGAACTCCTGGAAACACCATATATTTT. This encodes CASRPPSGTPGNTIYF. The chain joins TRBV3-1 to TRBJ1-3; D unresolved. CDR3 length equals 16 residues. The V end was cut by 6 bases, the J end by 2 bases, with 17 bases between. From germline, CDR1 is LGHDT and CDR2 YNNKEL (reference sequence).